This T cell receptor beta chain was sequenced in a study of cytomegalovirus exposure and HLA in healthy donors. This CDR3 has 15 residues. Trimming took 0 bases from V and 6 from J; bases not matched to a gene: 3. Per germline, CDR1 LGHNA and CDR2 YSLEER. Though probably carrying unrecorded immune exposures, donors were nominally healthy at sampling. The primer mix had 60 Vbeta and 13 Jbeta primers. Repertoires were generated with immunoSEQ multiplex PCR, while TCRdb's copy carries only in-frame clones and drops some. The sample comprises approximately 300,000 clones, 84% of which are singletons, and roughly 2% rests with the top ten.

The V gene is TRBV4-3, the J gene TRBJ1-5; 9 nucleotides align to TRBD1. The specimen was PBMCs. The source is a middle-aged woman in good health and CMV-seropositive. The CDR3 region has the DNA TGCGCCAGCAGCCAAGATTCGACAGGGGGTCAGCCCCAGCATTTT. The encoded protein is CASSQDSTGGQPQHF.